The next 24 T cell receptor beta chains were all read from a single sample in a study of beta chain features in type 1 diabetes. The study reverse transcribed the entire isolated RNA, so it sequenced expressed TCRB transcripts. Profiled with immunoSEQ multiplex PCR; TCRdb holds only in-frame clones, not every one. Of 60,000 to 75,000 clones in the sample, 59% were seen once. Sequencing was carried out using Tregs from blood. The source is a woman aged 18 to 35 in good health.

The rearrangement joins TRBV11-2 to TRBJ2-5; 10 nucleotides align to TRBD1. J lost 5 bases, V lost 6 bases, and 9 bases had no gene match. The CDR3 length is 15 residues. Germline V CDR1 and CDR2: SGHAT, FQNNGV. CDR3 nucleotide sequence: TGTGCCAGCAGAAACCGGGACAGGGGCGGGGAGACCCAGTACTTC. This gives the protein CASRNRDRGGETQYF. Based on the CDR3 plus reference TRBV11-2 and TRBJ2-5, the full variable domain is EAGVAQSPRYKIIEKRQSVAFWCNPISGHATLYWYQQILGQGPKLLIQFQNNGVVDDSQLPKDRFSAERLKGVDSTLKIQPAKLEDSAVYLCASRNRDRGGETQYFGPGTRLLVL.

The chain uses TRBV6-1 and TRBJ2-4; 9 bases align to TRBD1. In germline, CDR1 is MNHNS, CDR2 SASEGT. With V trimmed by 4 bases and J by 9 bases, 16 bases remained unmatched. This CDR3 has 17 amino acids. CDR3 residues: CASSAFGTGYRVGIQYF. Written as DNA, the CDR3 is TGTGCCAGCAGTGCCTTCGGGACAGGGTACCGGGTGGGCATTCAGTACTTC.

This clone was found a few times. The CDR3 nucleotides read TGTGCCTGGAGTACCGTCGGTAGAGAGCAGTTCTTC. Its protein is CAWSTVGREQFF. The chain is built from TRBV30 and TRBJ2-1; no reliable D call. The germline gives CDR1 GTSNPN, CDR2 SVGIG (reference sequence). Between the trimmed V and J ends, which lost 2 bases and 10 bases, there was a span of 12 bases. The CDR3 loop spans 12 amino acids.

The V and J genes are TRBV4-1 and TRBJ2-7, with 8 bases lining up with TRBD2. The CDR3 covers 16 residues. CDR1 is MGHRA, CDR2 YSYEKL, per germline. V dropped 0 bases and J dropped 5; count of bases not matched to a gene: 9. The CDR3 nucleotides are TGCGCCAGCAGCCAAGACCCGGGGGGGCGAGGGAACGAGCAGTACTTC. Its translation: CASSQDPGGRGNEQYF.

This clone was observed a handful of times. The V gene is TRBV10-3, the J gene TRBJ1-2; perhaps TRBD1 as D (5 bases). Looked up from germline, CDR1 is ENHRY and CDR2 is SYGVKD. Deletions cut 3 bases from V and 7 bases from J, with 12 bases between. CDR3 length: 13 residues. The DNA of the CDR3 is TGTGCCATCAGTGAAGGAGGGGTTTTTGGCTACACCTTC. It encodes CAISEGGVFGYTF.

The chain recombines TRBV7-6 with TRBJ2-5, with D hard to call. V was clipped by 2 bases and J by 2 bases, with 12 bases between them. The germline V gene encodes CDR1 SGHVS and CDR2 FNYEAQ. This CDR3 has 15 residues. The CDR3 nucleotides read TGTGCCAGCAGCTTATCTTTAAAACAGCAAGAGACCCAGTACTTC. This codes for CASSLSLKQQETQYF.

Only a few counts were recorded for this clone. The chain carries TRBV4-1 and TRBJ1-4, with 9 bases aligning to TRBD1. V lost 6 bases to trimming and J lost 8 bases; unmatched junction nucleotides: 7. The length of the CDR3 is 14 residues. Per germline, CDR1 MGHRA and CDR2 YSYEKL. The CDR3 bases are TGCGCCAGCAGTCAACAGGGGGCAGGGGAAAAACTGTTTTTT. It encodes CASSQQGAGEKLFF.

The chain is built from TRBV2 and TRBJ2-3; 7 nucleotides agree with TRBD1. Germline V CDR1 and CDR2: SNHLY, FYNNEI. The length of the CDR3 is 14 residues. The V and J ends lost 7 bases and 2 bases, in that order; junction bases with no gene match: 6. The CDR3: CASKDRLFTDTQYF. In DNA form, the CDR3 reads TGTGCCAGCAAGGACAGGTTGTTCACAGATACGCAGTATTTT. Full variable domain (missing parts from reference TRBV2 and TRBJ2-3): EPEVTQTPSHQVTQMGQEVILRCVPISNHLYFYWYRQILGQKVEFLVSFYNNEISEKSEIFDDQFSVERPDGSNFTLKIRSTKLEDSAMYFCASKDRLFTDTQYFGPGTRLTVL.

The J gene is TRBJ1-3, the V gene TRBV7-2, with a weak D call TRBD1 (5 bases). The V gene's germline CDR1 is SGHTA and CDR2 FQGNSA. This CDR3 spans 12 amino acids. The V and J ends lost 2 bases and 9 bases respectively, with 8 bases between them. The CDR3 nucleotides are TGTGCCAGCAGCTTACCCGGGGGCACCATATATTTT. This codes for CASSLPGGTIYF.

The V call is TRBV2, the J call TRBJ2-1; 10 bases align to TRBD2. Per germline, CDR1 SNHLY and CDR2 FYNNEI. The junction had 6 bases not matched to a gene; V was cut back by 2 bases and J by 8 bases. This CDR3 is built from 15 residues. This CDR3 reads CASSELASGGDEQFF. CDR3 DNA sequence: TGTGCCAGCAGTGAACTGGCTAGCGGGGGAGATGAGCAGTTCTTC.

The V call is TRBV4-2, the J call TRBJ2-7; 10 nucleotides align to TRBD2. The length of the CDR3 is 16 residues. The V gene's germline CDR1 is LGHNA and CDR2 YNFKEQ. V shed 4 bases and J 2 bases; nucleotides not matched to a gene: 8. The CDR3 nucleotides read TGTGCCAGCAGCCCTGAAATGGGACTAGCGACCTACGAGCAGTACTTC. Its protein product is CASSPEMGLATYEQYF.

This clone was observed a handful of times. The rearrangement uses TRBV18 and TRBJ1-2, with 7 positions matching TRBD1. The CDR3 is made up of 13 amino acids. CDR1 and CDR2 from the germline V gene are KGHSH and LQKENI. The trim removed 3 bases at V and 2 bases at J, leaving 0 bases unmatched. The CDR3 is CASSPGQNYGYTF. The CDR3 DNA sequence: TGTGCCAGCTCACCGGGACAGAACTATGGCTACACCTTC.

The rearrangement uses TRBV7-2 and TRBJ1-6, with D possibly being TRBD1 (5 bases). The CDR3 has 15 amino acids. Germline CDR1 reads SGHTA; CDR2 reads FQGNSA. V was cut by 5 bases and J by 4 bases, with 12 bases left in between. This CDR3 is CASSPLDRYNSPLHF. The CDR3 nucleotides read TGTGCCAGCAGCCCCCTTGACAGATATAATTCACCCCTCCACTTT. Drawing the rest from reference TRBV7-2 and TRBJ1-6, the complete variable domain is GAGVSQSPSNKVTEKGKDVELRCDPISGHTALYWYRQSLGQGLEFLIYFQGNSAPDKSGLPSDRFSAERTGGSVSTLTIQRTQQEDSAVYLCASSPLDRYNSPLHFGNGTRLTVT.

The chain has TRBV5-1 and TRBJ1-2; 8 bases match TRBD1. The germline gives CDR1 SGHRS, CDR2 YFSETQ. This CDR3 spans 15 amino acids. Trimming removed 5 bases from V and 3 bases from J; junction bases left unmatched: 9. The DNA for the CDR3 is TGCGCCAGCAGACAAGGACAGGGAGGGGACTATGGCTACACCTTC. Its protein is CASRQGQGGDYGYTF.

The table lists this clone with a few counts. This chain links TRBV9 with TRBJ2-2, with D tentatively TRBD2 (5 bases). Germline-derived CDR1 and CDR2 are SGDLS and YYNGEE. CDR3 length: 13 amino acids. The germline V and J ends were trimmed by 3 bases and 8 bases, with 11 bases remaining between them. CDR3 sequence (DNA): TGTGCCAGCAGCGCACTAGGCCGGGGGGAGCTGTTTTTT. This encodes CASSALGRGELFF.

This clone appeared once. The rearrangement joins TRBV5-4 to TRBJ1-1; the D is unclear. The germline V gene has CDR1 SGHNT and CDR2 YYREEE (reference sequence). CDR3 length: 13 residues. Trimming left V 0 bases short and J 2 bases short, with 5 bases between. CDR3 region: CASSLGGNTEAFF. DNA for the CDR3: TGTGCCAGCAGCTTGGGCGGTAACACTGAAGCTTTCTTT.

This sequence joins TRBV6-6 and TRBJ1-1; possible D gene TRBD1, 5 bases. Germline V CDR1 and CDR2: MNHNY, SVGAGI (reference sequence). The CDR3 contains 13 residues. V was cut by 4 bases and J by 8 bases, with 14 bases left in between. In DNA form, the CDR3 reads TGTGCCAGCAGTTTCCCCGGAGGGACGGAAGCTTTCTTT. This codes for CASSFPGGTEAFF.

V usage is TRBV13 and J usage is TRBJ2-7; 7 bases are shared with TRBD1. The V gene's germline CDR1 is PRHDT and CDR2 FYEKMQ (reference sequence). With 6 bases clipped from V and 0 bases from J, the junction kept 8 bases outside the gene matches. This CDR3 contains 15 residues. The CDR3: CASSYRGSASYEQYF. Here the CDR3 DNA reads TGTGCCAGCAGTTACAGGGGCTCCGCCTCCTACGAGCAGTACTTC.

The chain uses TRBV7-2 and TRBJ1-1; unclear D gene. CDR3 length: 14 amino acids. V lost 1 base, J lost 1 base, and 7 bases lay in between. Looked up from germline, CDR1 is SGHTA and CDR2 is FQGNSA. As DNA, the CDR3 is TGTGCCAGCAGCTTAGTTCGCGGGAACACTGAAGCTTTCTTT. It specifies CASSLVRGNTEAFF.

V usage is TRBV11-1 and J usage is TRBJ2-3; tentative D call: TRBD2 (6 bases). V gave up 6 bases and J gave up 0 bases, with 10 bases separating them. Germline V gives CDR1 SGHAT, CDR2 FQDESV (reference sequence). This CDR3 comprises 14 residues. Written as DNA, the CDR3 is TGTGCCAGCAGTCTGGAGGGGAGCACAGATACGCAGTATTTT. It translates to CASSLEGSTDTQYF. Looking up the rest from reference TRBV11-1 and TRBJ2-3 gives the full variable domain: EAEVAQSPRYKITEKSQAVAFWCDPISGHATLYWYRQILGQGPELLVQFQDESVVDDSQLPKDRFSAERLKGVDSTLKIQPAELGDSAMYLCASSLEGSTDTQYFGPGTRLTVL.

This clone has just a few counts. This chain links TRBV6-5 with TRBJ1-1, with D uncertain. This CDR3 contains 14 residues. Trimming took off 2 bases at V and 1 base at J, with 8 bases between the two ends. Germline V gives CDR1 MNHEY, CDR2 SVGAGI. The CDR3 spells CASSYETGNTEAFF. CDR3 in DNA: TGTGCCAGCAGTTACGAGACGGGGAACACTGAAGCTTTCTTT.

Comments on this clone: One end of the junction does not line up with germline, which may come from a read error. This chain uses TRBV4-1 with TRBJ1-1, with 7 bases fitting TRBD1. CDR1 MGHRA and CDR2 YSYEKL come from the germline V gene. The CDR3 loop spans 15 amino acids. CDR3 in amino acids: CASSQVNRGNTEAFF. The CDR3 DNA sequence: TGTGCCAGCAGCCAAGTCAACAGGGGAAACACTGAAGCTTTCTTT.

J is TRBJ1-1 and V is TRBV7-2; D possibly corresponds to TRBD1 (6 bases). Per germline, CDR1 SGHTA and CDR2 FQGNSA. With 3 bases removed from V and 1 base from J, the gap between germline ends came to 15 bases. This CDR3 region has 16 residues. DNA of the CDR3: TGTGCCAGCAGCTTCCCCACGACAGGAGCGAACACTGAAGCTTTCTTT. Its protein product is CASSFPTTGANTEAFF.

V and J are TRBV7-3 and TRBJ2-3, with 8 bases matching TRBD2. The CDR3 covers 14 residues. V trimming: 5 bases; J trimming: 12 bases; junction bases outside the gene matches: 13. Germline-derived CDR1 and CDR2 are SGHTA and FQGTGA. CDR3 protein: CASSPGERGPAQYF. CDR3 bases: TGTGCCAGCAGCCCAGGGGAGCGGGGGCCCGCTCAGTATTTT.